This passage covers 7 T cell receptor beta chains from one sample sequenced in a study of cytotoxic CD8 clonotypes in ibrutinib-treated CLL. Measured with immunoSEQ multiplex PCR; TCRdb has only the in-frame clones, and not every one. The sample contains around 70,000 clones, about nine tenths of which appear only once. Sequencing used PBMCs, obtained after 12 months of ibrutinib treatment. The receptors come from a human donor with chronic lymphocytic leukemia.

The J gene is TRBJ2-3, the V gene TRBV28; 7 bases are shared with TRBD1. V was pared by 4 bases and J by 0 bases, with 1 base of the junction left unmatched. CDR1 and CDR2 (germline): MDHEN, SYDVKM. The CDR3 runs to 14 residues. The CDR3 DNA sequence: TGTGCCAGCAGTTCAGGGGGTAGCACAGATACGCAGTATTTT. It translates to CASSSGGSTDTQYF.

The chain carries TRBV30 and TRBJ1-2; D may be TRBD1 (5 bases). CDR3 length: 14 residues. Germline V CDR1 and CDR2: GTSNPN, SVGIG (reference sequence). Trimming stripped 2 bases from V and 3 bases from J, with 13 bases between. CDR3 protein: CAWSTRDAYYGYTF. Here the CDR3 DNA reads TGTGCCTGGAGTACACGGGACGCCTACTATGGCTACACCTTC.

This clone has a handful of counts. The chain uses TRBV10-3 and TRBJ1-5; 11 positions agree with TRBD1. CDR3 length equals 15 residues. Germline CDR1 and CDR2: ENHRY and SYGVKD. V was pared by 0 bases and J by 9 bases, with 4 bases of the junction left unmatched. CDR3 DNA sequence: TGTGCCATCAGTGAGTCGGGACAGGGGGTCGGGCCCCAGCATTTT. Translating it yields CAISESGQGVGPQHF.

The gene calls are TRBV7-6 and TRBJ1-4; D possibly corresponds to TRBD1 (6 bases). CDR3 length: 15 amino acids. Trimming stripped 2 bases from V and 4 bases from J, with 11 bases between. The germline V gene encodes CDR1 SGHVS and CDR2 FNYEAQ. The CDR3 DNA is TGTGCCAGCAGCTTATGGACAGCCAATAATGAAAAACTGTTTTTT. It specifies CASSLWTANNEKLFF.

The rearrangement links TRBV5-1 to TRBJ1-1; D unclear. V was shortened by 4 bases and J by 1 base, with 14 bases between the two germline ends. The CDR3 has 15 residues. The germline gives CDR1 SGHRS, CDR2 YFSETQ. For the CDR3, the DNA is TGCGCCAGCAGCCCAACGGGCGGAACGAACACTGAAGCTTTCTTT. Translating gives CASSPTGGTNTEAFF.

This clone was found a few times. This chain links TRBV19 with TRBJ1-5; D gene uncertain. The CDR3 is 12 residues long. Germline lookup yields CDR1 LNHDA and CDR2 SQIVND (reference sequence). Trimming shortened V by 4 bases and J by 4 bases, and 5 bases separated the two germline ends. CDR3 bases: TGTGCCAGTAGTAATCGGAATCAGCCCCAGCATTTT. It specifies CASSNRNQPQHF.

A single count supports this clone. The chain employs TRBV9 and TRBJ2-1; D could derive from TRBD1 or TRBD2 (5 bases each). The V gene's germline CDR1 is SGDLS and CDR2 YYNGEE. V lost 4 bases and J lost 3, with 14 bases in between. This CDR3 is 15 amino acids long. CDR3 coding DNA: TGTGCCAGCAGCACCCGGGACGGGGTCTACAATGAGCAGTTCTTC. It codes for CASSTRDGVYNEQFF.